The 29 T cell receptor beta chains listed next were all sequenced from one sample in a study of CD8 T cells in ankylosing spondylitis. TCRdb analysed the 5' RACE reads with MiXCR anew, one entry per CDR3 protein. The sample yields about 360,000 distinct CDR3 sequences, about 20% seen once. Sequenced material: blood, either unsorted or a sorted T cell fraction (not recorded which). These receptor sequences come from a male donor with ankylosing spondylitis or in good health (not recorded which).

In this sample, this clonotype turned up a few times. The chain uses TRBV9 and TRBJ2-1; 8 nucleotides agree with TRBD2. V lost 1 base, J lost 9 bases, and 3 bases stayed unmatched. This CDR3 contains 13 residues. Germline V CDR1 and CDR2: SGDLS, YYNGEE. CDR3 residues: CASSVTSGSEQFF. As DNA, the CDR3 is TGTGCCAGCAGCGTAACTAGCGGAAGTGAGCAGTTCTTC.

The chain couples TRBV20-1 to TRBJ2-5; a weak D match, TRBD1 (6 bases). V was pared by 4 bases and J by 4 bases, with 10 bases between. CDR1 is DFQATT, CDR2 SNEGSKA, per germline (reference sequence). The CDR3 extends over 12 amino acids. The CDR3 region has the DNA TGCAGTGCTAAAACAGGGCTAGAGACCCAGTACTTC. It encodes CSAKTGLETQYF.

This clonotype was found a few times. V usage is TRBV10-3 and J usage is TRBJ2-3, with TRBD1 matching over 9 bases. V lost 6 bases to trimming and J lost 4 bases; unmatched junction nucleotides: 2. Germline loops: CDR1 ENHRY, CDR2 SYGVKD. This CDR3 has 13 residues. The CDR3 DNA is TGTGCCATCAGGGGACAGGGCCCAGATACGCAGTATTTT. Its translation is CAIRGQGPDTQYF.

The genes are TRBV20-1 and TRBJ2-5; D possibly matches TRBD1 or TRBD2 (6 bases each). The germline gives CDR1 DFQATT, CDR2 SNEGSKA (reference sequence). V lost 1 base, J lost 1 base, and 19 bases lay in between. CDR3 length: 17 residues. The CDR3 loop is CSARVRAGHRAQETQYF. As DNA, the CDR3 is TGCAGTGCTAGAGTCAGGGCGGGACATAGAGCCCAAGAGACCCAGTACTTC.

This clonotype was observed a single time. The genes are TRBV2 and TRBJ1-2, with 12 bases aligning to TRBD1. The CDR3 extends over 18 amino acids. Losses at the gene ends were 5 bases for V and 0 bases for J; bases not matched to a gene: 10. CDR1 and CDR2 from the germline V gene are SNHLY and FYNNEI. This CDR3 is CASSWGQGAPGSNYGYTF. DNA of the CDR3: TGTGCCAGCAGTTGGGGACAGGGGGCGCCGGGCTCTAACTATGGCTACACCTTC. The full variable domain, its missing parts supplied by reference TRBV2 and TRBJ1-2, is EPEVTQTPSHQVTQMGQEVILRCVPISNHLYFYWYRQILGQKVEFLVSFYNNEISEKSEIFDDQFSVERPDGSNFTLKIRSTKLEDSAMYFCASSWGQGAPGSNYGYTFGSGTRLTVV.

The rearrangement links TRBV3-1 to TRBJ2-4; either TRBD1 or TRBD2 may supply D (5 bases each). V was shortened by 0 bases and J by 0 bases, with 18 bases between the two germline ends. Germline-derived CDR1 and CDR2 are LGHDT and YNNKEL (reference sequence). This CDR3 region has 19 residues. CDR3 in amino acids: CASSQDFREAAGAKNIQYF. DNA for the CDR3: TGTGCCAGCAGCCAAGATTTCAGGGAAGCGGCCGGAGCCAAAAACATTCAGTACTTC.

This clonotype was counted between two and nine times. This chain connects TRBV11-2 to TRBJ2-7; 12 positions agree with TRBD2. Germline V gene data show CDR1 as SGHAT and CDR2 as FQNNGV. Unmatched junction bases numbered 3, after V lost 0 bases and J lost 0 bases. CDR3 length: 17 residues. CDR3 residues: CASSLDTSGGPSYEQYF. As DNA, the CDR3 is TGTGCCAGCAGCTTAGATACTAGCGGGGGGCCCTCCTACGAGCAGTACTTC.

This chain links TRBV7-9 with TRBJ2-1, with TRBD1 identical over 11 bases. V was pared by 6 bases and J by 5 bases, with 9 bases of the junction left unmatched. This CDR3 spans 16 amino acids. Germline V lookup: CDR1 SEHNR, CDR2 FQNEAQ (reference sequence). The CDR3 reads CASRTNPGQGDNEQFF. The DNA for the CDR3 is TGTGCCAGCAGGACGAATCCGGGACAGGGGGACAATGAGCAGTTCTTC.

This clonotype showed up just once. The chain carries TRBV12-3 or TRBV12-4 and TRBJ2-1, with a tentative D call TRBD1 (5 bases). Trimming cost V 3 bases and J 3 bases, with 9 bases left between them. The CDR3 has 14 residues. CDR3 sequence reads: CASSFQGGYNEQFF. CDR3 in DNA: TGTGCCAGCAGTTTTCAGGGTGGCTACAATGAGCAGTTCTTC.

This clonotype was seen only a few times. The genes are TRBV6-1 and TRBJ2-1, with D perhaps TRBD2 (5 bases). Germline CDR1 is MNHNS and CDR2 is SASEGT. Trimming left V 6 bases short and J 3 bases short, with 18 bases between. CDR3 size: 16 residues. The CDR3 nucleotides read TGTGCCAGCAGCCCCCTGCGGGCCTACTACTACAATGAGCAGTTCTTC. Translating gives CASSPLRAYYYNEQFF.

The chain uses TRBV20-1 and TRBJ2-7; D possibly corresponds to TRBD1 (5 bases). Germline V CDR1 and CDR2: DFQATT, SNEGSKA (reference sequence). Trimming stripped 1 base from V and 3 bases from J, with 13 bases between. The CDR3 runs 14 residues. DNA of the CDR3: TGCAGTGCTAGAGTCAGGGATCAGTTCTACGAGCAGTACTTC. It codes for CSARVRDQFYEQYF.

This chain joins TRBV12-3 or TRBV12-4 and TRBJ1-5; 9 bases are a match to TRBD1. This CDR3 region has 15 residues. The V gene end was trimmed by 3 bases and the J gene end by 5 bases; junction bases not matched to a gene: 5. DNA for the CDR3: TGTGCCAGCAGTTTGGCCTGGACAGGGGATCAGCCCCAGCATTTT. Encoded protein: CASSLAWTGDQPQHF.

V is TRBV12-3 or TRBV12-4 and J is TRBJ2-3; 7 bases map to TRBD2. After removal of 10 bases from V and 2 bases from J, the junction contained 9 bases not matched to a gene. The CDR3 length is 14 residues. Here the CDR3 reads CATRGGGATDTQYF. DNA for the CDR3: TGTGCCACCCGCGGCGGGGGAGCCACAGATACGCAGTATTTT.

The V and J genes are TRBV29-1 and TRBJ1-4; possibly TRBD1 for D (6 bases). Trimming took off 4 bases at V and 7 bases at J, with 13 bases between the two ends. The length of the CDR3 is 13 residues. CDR1 SQVTM and CDR2 ANQGSEA come from the germline V gene. The CDR3 sequence is CSVVGGAVEKLFF. DNA for the CDR3: TGCAGCGTTGTTGGGGGGGCCGTTGAAAAACTGTTTTTT.

The sample holds a few counts of this clonotype. The rearrangement joins TRBV12-3 or TRBV12-4 to TRBJ2-7, with D unclear. Trimming stripped 2 bases from V and 3 bases from J, with 8 bases between. This CDR3 has 13 amino acids. Here the CDR3 DNA reads TGTGCCAGCAGTTTAAACAGTTTCTACGAGCAGTACTTC. Translation: CASSLNSFYEQYF.

This chain joins TRBV5-1 and TRBJ1-1; TRBD1 aligns across 8 bases. This CDR3 spans 15 amino acids. Germline V gene lookup returns CDR1 SGHRS and CDR2 YFSETQ. The V and J ends lost 3 bases and 1 base, in that order; junction bases with no gene match: 5. CDR3 residues: CASSSAGQENTEAFF. The CDR3 DNA reads TGCGCCAGCAGCTCCGCGGGACAGGAGAACACTGAAGCTTTCTTT.

The chain employs TRBV5-5 and TRBJ2-1; D is unclear. This CDR3 is built from 12 residues. V was shortened by 1 base and J by 12 bases, with 11 bases between the two germline ends. In germline, CDR1 is SGHKS, CDR2 YYEKEE (reference sequence). CDR3 nucleotide sequence: TGTGCCAGCAGCTTGCCCCTCAGTGGGCAGTTCTTC. It encodes CASSLPLSGQFF.

This clonotype has just a few counts. This chain connects TRBV9 to TRBJ2-7, with D possibly being TRBD2 (6 bases). The CDR3 extends over 14 amino acids. V shed 2 bases and J shed 3 bases, with 12 bases lying between them. Germline V gene data show CDR1 as SGDLS and CDR2 as YYNGEE. CDR3 nucleotide sequence: TGTGCCAGCAGCGTGGGGGGACCAGACTACGAGCAGTACTTC. Translating gives CASSVGGPDYEQYF.

The rearrangement uses TRBV29-1 and TRBJ2-1; D unresolved. Deletions cut 2 bases from V and 2 bases from J, with 4 bases between. The germline V gene encodes CDR1 SQVTM and CDR2 ANQGSEA. The CDR3 is made up of 12 amino acids. The CDR3, as DNA: TGCAGCGTTGAAAGGGCCTACAATGAGCAGTTCTTC. Translating it yields CSVERAYNEQFF.

V is TRBV12-3 or TRBV12-4 and J is TRBJ2-3, with a possible D match to TRBD2 (6 bases). The CDR3 totals 14 residues. V lost 4 bases and J lost 9, with 17 bases in between. CDR3 sequence: CASSYPRWGVTQYF. CDR3 bases: TGTGCCAGCAGTTACCCGCGATGGGGGGTAACGCAGTATTTT.

This clonotype was detected a few times. This chain uses TRBV12-3 or TRBV12-4 with TRBJ1-1, with TRBD1 as a possible D gene (5 bases). The CDR3 runs to 13 residues. Trimming stripped 4 bases from V and 8 bases from J, with 14 bases between. Here the CDR3 reads CASSSLSREEAFF. The DNA of the CDR3 is TGTGCCAGCAGTTCATTAAGCAGGGAAGAAGCTTTCTTT.

This clonotype has only a few counts. This rearrangement joins TRBV7-2 to TRBJ1-4, with D tentatively TRBD1 (6 bases). The CDR3 has 16 residues. V lost 3 bases and J lost 2, with 13 bases in between. CDR1 and CDR2 from the germline V gene are SGHTA and FQGNSA. The CDR3 DNA follows: TGTGCCAGCAGCTTTCACAGGGAGGCCACTAATGAAAAACTGTTTTTT. It specifies CASSFHREATNEKLFF.

The rearrangement uses TRBV7-3 and TRBJ2-3; D not certain. The germline V gene has CDR1 SGHTA and CDR2 FQGTGA. The CDR3 covers 14 residues. V was pared by 6 bases and J by 4 bases, with 14 bases between. Written as DNA, the CDR3 is TGTGCCAGCAGACCTAGTGGTGGATCAGATACGCAGTATTTT. It specifies CASRPSGGSDTQYF.

This rearrangement joins TRBV7-9 to TRBJ2-3, with 7 bases matching TRBD2. The CDR3 extends over 15 amino acids. The germline gives CDR1 SEHNR, CDR2 FQNEAQ (reference sequence). With V trimmed by 6 bases and J by 3 bases, 9 bases remained unmatched. The CDR3 region is CASSPLSGGTDTQYF. CDR3 coding DNA: TGTGCCAGCAGTCCTCTTTCGGGGGGAACAGATACGCAGTATTTT.

The chain links TRBV3-1 to TRBJ2-7; 9 bases match TRBD2. Germline-derived CDR1 and CDR2 are LGHDT and YNNKEL (reference sequence). The CDR3 has 16 residues. V was pared by 4 bases and J by 3 bases, with 10 bases of the junction left unmatched. The CDR3 loop reads CASSPTGTSSVYEQYF. CDR3 sequence (DNA): TGTGCCAGCAGCCCAACCGGGACTAGCTCCGTCTACGAGCAGTACTTC.

The chain carries TRBV6-5 and TRBJ2-3; D remains unclear. Trimming cost V 2 bases and J 1 base, with 10 bases left between them. The CDR3 has 15 residues. Germline V CDR1 and CDR2: MNHEY, SVGAGI. The CDR3 here is CASSYTQRGTDTQYF. In DNA, the CDR3 is TGTGCCAGCAGTTACACGCAGCGCGGCACAGATACGCAGTATTTT.

This clonotype came up a few times. The chain couples TRBV12-3 or TRBV12-4 to TRBJ2-2; tentative D call: TRBD2 (5 bases). This CDR3 is built from 15 residues. The ends were cut back, 3 bases at V and 5 bases at J, with 13 bases in the middle. CDR3 DNA: TGTGCCAGCAGTTTTCTAGCACAACCAACCGGGGAGCTGTTTTTT. Its translation is CASSFLAQPTGELFF.

A few counts support this clonotype. The rearrangement links TRBV29-1 to TRBJ2-1; D remains ambiguous. Germline lookup yields CDR1 SQVTM and CDR2 ANQGSEA. With 1 base removed from V and 8 bases from J, the gap between germline ends came to 9 bases. The CDR3 sequence is 12 residues long. The CDR3 nucleotides read TGCAGCGTTGAAGGTGGGCTGGATGAGCAGTTCTTC. Translated, it gives CSVEGGLDEQFF.

V and J are TRBV19 and TRBJ2-7; D may be TRBD1 or TRBD2 (5 bases each). V lost 9 bases to trimming and J lost 0 bases, with 6 bases between them. CDR1 LNHDA and CDR2 SQIVND come from the germline V gene (reference sequence). This CDR3 is built from 11 residues. CDR3 region: CASGTSYEQYF. CDR3 coding DNA: TGTGCCAGCGGGACCTCCTACGAGCAGTACTTC.